Following are 17 T cell receptor beta chains from one sample sequenced in a study of chemoradiotherapy in HPV16-positive cancers. The method was immunoSEQ multiplex PCR; TCRdb's version includes in-frame clones alone and lacks a portion of them. The sample contains about 29,000 clones, roughly 92% of which appear only once. Source: blood, taken from a patient who underwent chemoradiotherapy. All receptors come from a human donor with HPV-associated anogenital cancer.

This clone was detected once. The chain has TRBV4-2 and TRBJ2-1; D not resolved. This CDR3 contains 15 residues. V shed 1 base and J shed 6 bases, with 13 bases lying between them. Germline V CDR1 and CDR2: LGHNA, YNFKEQ. CDR3 DNA: TGTGCCAGCAGCCAAGTATCACTACTCGGCAATGAGCAGTTCTTC. It yields the protein CASSQVSLLGNEQFF.

The V call is TRBV5-4, the J call TRBJ1-2; 8 bases match TRBD1. CDR1 and CDR2 from the germline V gene are SGHNT and YYREEE (reference sequence). The CDR3 has 14 amino acids. With 2 bases clipped from V and 5 bases from J, the junction kept 5 bases outside the gene matches. The DNA for the CDR3 is TGTGCCAGCAGCTTAGGACAGGGAATTTATGGCTACACCTTC. Translating gives CASSLGQGIYGYTF.

V usage is TRBV4-3 and J usage is TRBJ2-5, with D uncertain. This CDR3 has 14 amino acids. In germline, CDR1 is LGHNA, CDR2 YSLEER. With 0 bases removed from V and 4 bases from J, the gap between germline ends came to 9 bases. CDR3 protein: CASSQDVPVETQYF. CDR3 DNA sequence: TGCGCCAGCAGCCAAGATGTACCTGTAGAGACCCAGTACTTC.

In the case of this clone: This specimen includes other DNA sequences encoding the same CDR3. V usage is TRBV7-9 and J usage is TRBJ1-1; D not certain. Germline assignment: CDR1 SEHNR and CDR2 FQNEAQ (reference sequence). Trimming removed 1 base at V and 1 base at J, with 4 bases between. The length of the CDR3 is 13 residues. CDR3 residues: CASSLGQNTEAFF. CDR3 DNA: TGTGCCAGCAGCTTAGGGCAGAACACTGAAGCTTTCTTT.

This clone showed up just once. This sequence joins TRBV10-3 and TRBJ1-5; D remains unclear. This CDR3 is 16 amino acids long. The V gene lost 2 bases and the J gene lost 4 bases, with 15 bases spanning the gap. Germline CDR1 and CDR2: ENHRY and SYGVKD. The DNA of the CDR3 is TGTGCCATCAGTGAGCGCGCTGCCTGGGCTAATCAGCCCCAGCATTTT. Amino acid sequence: CAISERAAWANQPQHF.

V gene TRBV28 combines with J gene TRBJ2-6, with TRBD1 matching over 12 bases. V trimming: 3 bases; J trimming: 0 bases; junction bases outside the gene matches: 12. Germline lookup yields CDR1 MDHEN and CDR2 SYDVKM. The CDR3 has 21 residues. The CDR3 DNA follows: TGTGCCAGCAGTTTGGGGGTACCGGGACAGGGGGCATCCTCTGGGGCCAACGTCCTGACTTTC. Amino acids: CASSLGVPGQGASSGANVLTF.

The DNA of the CDR3 is TGTGCCAGCAGTGAAGTCGGGGAAGATACGCAGTATTTT. Translating gives CASSEVGEDTQYF. The V gene is TRBV6-1, the J gene TRBJ2-3, with a tentative D call TRBD2 (5 bases). The CDR3 sequence is 13 residues long. V was trimmed by 1 base and J by 5 bases, leaving 7 bases between them. Per germline, CDR1 MNHNS and CDR2 SASEGT.

This clone has only one observation. The chain joins TRBV14 to TRBJ1-1, with D hard to call. Trimming removed 5 bases from V and 7 bases from J, with 14 bases in between. Germline CDR1 reads SGHDN; CDR2 reads FVKESK. The CDR3 covers 13 residues. The CDR3 sequence: CASSLANKIEAFF. CDR3 nucleotide sequence: TGTGCCAGCAGCTTGGCGAACAAAATTGAAGCTTTCTTT.

The J gene is TRBJ1-6, the V gene TRBV9, with TRBD1 matching over 9 bases. This CDR3 has 17 residues. Germline V lookup: CDR1 SGDLS, CDR2 YYNGEE. V shed 3 bases and J 5 bases; nucleotides not matched to a gene: 9. CDR3 amino acids: CASSGGQGLRDNSPLHF. DNA for the CDR3: TGTGCCAGCAGCGGAGGACAGGGGCTACGGGATAATTCACCCCTCCACTTT.

The CDR3 coding sequence is TGTGCCAGCAGTTTGGGCCGGGCAGCTGGACCCGGGGAGCTGTTTTTT. Its translation is CASSLGRAAGPGELFF. The V and J genes are TRBV27 and TRBJ2-2; D remains unclear. The CDR3 totals 16 residues. Germline assignment: CDR1 MNHEY and CDR2 SMNVEV (reference sequence). V lost 3 bases to trimming and J lost 6 bases, with 17 bases between them.

This clone was detected once. V and J are TRBV6-5 and TRBJ2-7; D not certain. The CDR3 has 11 amino acids. Trimming cost V 6 bases and J 3 bases, with 6 bases left between them. Germline V CDR1 and CDR2: MNHEY, SVGAGI. CDR3 DNA: TGTGCCAGCAGGACTCTCTACGAGCAGTACTTC. Translating it yields CASRTLYEQYF.

This chain's CDR3 is CASRYQASSYEQYF. In DNA form, the CDR3 reads TGTGCCAGCAGGTACCAGGCCAGCTCCTACGAGCAGTACTTC. The V and J genes are TRBV2 and TRBJ2-5; D not certain. The last part of the DNA fits TRBJ2-7 better; the J call may be wrong. Germline V gene lookup returns CDR1 SNHLY and CDR2 FYNNEI. This CDR3 has 14 residues.

The chain carries TRBV4-3 and TRBJ2-1, with D unclear. Trimming removed 0 bases from V and 4 bases from J, with 13 bases in between. CDR3 length: 16 residues. From germline, CDR1 is LGHNA and CDR2 YSLEER. The chain's CDR3 is CASSQDWGSSYNEQFF. The CDR3, as DNA: TGCGCCAGCAGCCAAGATTGGGGATCCTCTTACAATGAGCAGTTCTTC.

The CDR3 nucleotides are TGTGCCAGCAGTTACGAGGGGGGCCAAACCTACGAGCAGTACTTC. Its translation: CASSYEGGQTYEQYF. The chain couples TRBV6-4 to TRBJ2-7; D may match TRBD1 or TRBD2 (6 bases each). Trimming left V 5 bases short and J 2 bases short, with 16 bases between. The germline V gene has CDR1 MRHNA and CDR2 SNTAGT. The CDR3 length is 15 residues.

The rearrangement links TRBV12-5 to TRBJ2-7; D gene uncertain. Trimming cost V 1 base and J 6 bases, with 4 bases left between them. Germline V gene lookup returns CDR1 LGHNT and CDR2 FRNRAP. This CDR3 has 11 amino acids. The CDR3 protein is CASGLASEQYF. The CDR3 DNA reads as TGTGCTAGTGGTTTGGCCAGCGAGCAGTACTTC. Combining the CDR3 with reference TRBV12-5 and TRBJ2-7 gives the whole variable domain DARVTQTPRHKVTEMGQEVTMRCQPILGHNTVFWYRQTMMQGLELLAYFRNRAPLDDSGMPKDRFSAEMPDATLATLKIQPSEPRDSAVYFCASGLASEQYFGPGTRLTVT.

This clone was seen just once. The rearrangement joins TRBV18 to TRBJ2-3; D is ambiguous. The V gene's germline CDR1 is KGHSH and CDR2 LQKENI. Trimming removed 1 base at V and 1 base at J, with 12 bases between. The CDR3 is 16 amino acids. The CDR3 DNA sequence: TGTGCCAGCTCACCACAGGCCTATGGGGGCACAGATACGCAGTATTTT. It specifies CASSPQAYGGTDTQYF.

The V call is TRBV28, the J call TRBJ1-5; TRBD1 agrees at 10 bases. This CDR3 spans 17 amino acids. The ends lost 6 bases at V and 2 bases at J; junction bases unmatched: 10. Germline CDR1 and CDR2: MDHEN and SYDVKM. CDR3 protein: CASRGSGTGVRNQPQHF. The CDR3 bases are TGTGCCAGCAGGGGATCCGGGACAGGGGTTCGCAATCAGCCCCAGCATTTT.